Presented here are 9 T cell receptor beta chains from one specimen sequenced in a study of T-cell reconstitution after alpha-beta-depleted transplantation in children (dated by TCRdb to between 2015 and 2016). Explained via the paper, the treatment or condition label denotes: allogeneic hematopoietic cell transplantation with graft depleted of TCRalphabeta T cells and CD19 B cells. Library preparation employed PCR. For sequencing, an Illumina HiSeq 2500 was employed. TCR library preparation used molecular barcoding, with unique molecular identifiers applied to normalize quantification of the TCRbeta repertoire. The public reads were reprocessed in TCRdb via fastp at Q25 and MiXCR, keeping in-frame beta chains. CDR3 protein sequences are deduplicated, and each keeps its most common genes and DNA. In this sample the table shows about 980,000 distinct CDR3 sequences, roughly 31% of which occur a single time. Together, the top ten hold roughly 27% of the sample.

The sequencing used PBMCs, mostly from graft donor cells, collected 360 days after TCRalphabeta/CD19-depleted stem cell transplant. The receptor source for this set is a boy younger than two who had a stem cell transplant for SCID, so the T cells may come from the graft donor.

CDR3 region: CASSPAGTGKTEQYF. CDR3 coding DNA: TGTGCCAGCAGCCCAGCAGGGACAGGTAAAACAGAGCAGTACTTC. The rearrangement joins TRBV7-9 to TRBJ2-7; 8 nucleotides agree with TRBD1. The CDR3 extends over 15 amino acids. The junction had 13 bases not matched to a gene; V was cut back by 5 bases and J by 7 bases. Germline loops: CDR1 SEHNR, CDR2 FQNEAQ (reference sequence).

The chain recombines TRBV6-5 with TRBJ2-3; 9 nucleotides match TRBD2. The germline V gene has CDR1 MNHEY and CDR2 SVGAGI. Germline trimming cut 2 bases from V and 5 bases from J; bases unmatched to any gene: 11. This CDR3 is 17 amino acids long. In nucleotides, the CDR3 is TGTGCCAGCAGTTACCTCACTCGCGGGGGGGCAAGAGATACGCAGTATTTT. The encoded protein is CASSYLTRGGARDTQYF.

The sample holds a few counts of this clonotype. The genes are TRBV18 and TRBJ2-5, with 7 bases identical to TRBD1. CDR3 size: 14 residues. V was clipped by 3 bases and J by 4 bases; unmatched bases: 5. Germline V gene sequence: CDR1 KGHSH, CDR2 LQKENI. CDR3 sequence (DNA): TGTGCCAGCTCACCGGCAGGGGGTGGAGAGACCCAGTACTTC. Its protein is CASSPAGGGETQYF. The whole variable domain, remainder taken from reference TRBV18 and TRBJ2-5, is NAGVMQNPRHLVRRRGQEARLRCSPMKGHSHVYWYRQLPEEGLKFMVYLQKENIIDESGMPKERFSAEFPKEGPSILRIQQVVRGDSAAYFCASSPAGGGETQYFGPGTRLLVL.

The chain has TRBV9 and TRBJ2-3; 12 bases match TRBD2. There are 19 residues in the CDR3. J lost 1 base, V lost 3 bases, and 12 bases had no gene match. Looked up from germline, CDR1 is SGDLS and CDR2 is YYNGEE. CDR3 nucleotide sequence: TGTGCCAGCAGCGGTGGACTAGCGGGGCCTAGTGGTGGCACAGATACGCAGTATTTT. Encoded protein: CASSGGLAGPSGGTDTQYF. Filled out from reference TRBV9 and TRBJ2-3, the complete variable domain reads DSGVTQTPKHLITATGQRVTLRCSPRSGDLSVYWYQQSLDQGLQFLIQYYNGEERAKGNILERFSAQQFPDLHSELNLSSLELGDSALYFCASSGGLAGPSGGTDTQYFGPGTRLTVL.

J is TRBJ2-4 and V is TRBV15; perhaps TRBD1 as D (5 bases). Germline V CDR1 and CDR2: LNHNV, YYDKDF (reference sequence). The length of the CDR3 is 18 residues. With 0 bases removed from V and 0 bases from J, the gap between germline ends came to 15 bases. CDR3 loop: CATSRDLEGVVAKNIQYF. The CDR3 DNA reads TGTGCCACCAGCAGAGATCTTGAAGGGGTAGTAGCCAAAAACATTCAGTACTTC. Looking up the rest from reference TRBV15 and TRBJ2-4 gives the full variable domain: DAMVIQNPRYQVTQFGKPVTLSCSQTLNHNVMYWYQQKSSQAPKLLFHYYDKDFNNEADTPDNFQSRRPNTSFCFLDIRSPGLGDTAMYLCATSRDLEGVVAKNIQYFGAGTRLSVL.

The V call is TRBV28, the J call TRBJ2-7, with D possibly TRBD2 on 5 matching bases. V lost 6 bases and J lost 3, with 21 bases in between. The CDR3 spans 16 residues. The V gene's germline CDR1 is MDHEN and CDR2 SYDVKM. CDR3 amino acids: CASSPLGLRFDYEQYF. For the CDR3, the DNA is TGTGCCAGCAGCCCCCTAGGACTGCGTTTCGACTACGAGCAGTACTTC. The full variable domain, completed using reference TRBV28 and TRBJ2-7, is DVKVTQSSRYLVKRTGEKVFLECVQDMDHENMFWYRQDPGLGLRLIYFSYDVKMKEKGDIPEGYSVSREKKERFSLILESASTNQTSMYLCASSPLGLRFDYEQYFGPGTRLTVT.

This clonotype came up a few times. The chain carries TRBV2 and TRBJ2-7; no reliable D call. CDR1 and CDR2 from the germline V gene are SNHLY and FYNNEI. The V and J ends lost 3 bases and 9 bases respectively, with 9 bases between them. The CDR3 is 11 residues long. CDR3 DNA sequence: TGTGCCAGCAGTGACATGGGTGGGCAGTACTTC. This gives the protein CASSDMGGQYF.

The chain couples TRBV5-6 to TRBJ1-2; D is possibly TRBD1 (5 bases). This CDR3 has 14 residues. V was trimmed by 3 bases and J by 2 bases, leaving 11 bases between them. Germline CDR1 and CDR2: SGHDT and YYEEEE. This chain's CDR3 is CASSSDQGNYGYTF. Here the CDR3 DNA reads TGTGCCAGCAGCTCGGACCAGGGAAACTATGGCTACACCTTC.

This rearrangement joins TRBV12-3 or TRBV12-4 to TRBJ2-7; D is uncertain. The V and J ends lost 2 bases and 6 bases respectively, with 5 bases between them. There are 11 residues in the CDR3. CDR3 sequence (DNA): TGTGCCAGCAGTTTAATTTCCGAGCAGTACTTC. Protein: CASSLISEQYF.